These 23 T cell receptor beta chains came from one sample sequenced in a study of breast tumors, draining lymph nodes, adjacent tissues (dated by TCRdb to the mid-2010s). The library was produced with multiplex PCR. TCRdb shows the sequencer as Illumina HiSeq 2000. TCRdb reworked the public reads: Q25 trimming with fastp, MiXCR clone assembly, productive beta chains retained. Under each unique CDR3 protein, matching rows form one entry showing the most common genes and DNA. Present in this sample are about 14,000 distinct CDR3 sequences, 55% to 60% of which were seen just once. Around 31% of the sample is held by the ten biggest clonotypes. The sequencing input was tumor-adjacent breast tissue. All receptors come from a female donor with breast cancer. Some clones in this sample may be carry-over from other donors' samples.

This clonotype is labeled medium-sized. V usage is TRBV9 and J usage is TRBJ1-6; TRBD1 is a possible D gene (5 bases). The CDR3 has 13 residues. V lost 1 base, J lost 6 bases, and 5 bases lay in between. Germline lookup yields CDR1 SGDLS and CDR2 YYNGEE. The CDR3 DNA reads as TGTGCCAGCAGCGTACAGGGTAATTCACCCCTCCACTTT. Protein: CASSVQGNSPLHF.

This clonotype came up many times. The J gene is TRBJ2-7, the V gene TRBV19; TRBD2 aligns across 15 bases. V shed 3 bases, J shed 4 bases, and the junction held 1 base outside the gene matches. Germline V gives CDR1 LNHDA, CDR2 SQIVND (reference sequence). The CDR3 contains 15 residues. CDR3 amino acids: CASSIGTSGRYEQYF. CDR3 DNA: TGTGCCAGTAGTATCGGGACTAGCGGGAGGTACGAGCAGTACTTC.

This clonotype counts as medium-sized. V and J are TRBV12-3 or TRBV12-4 and TRBJ2-1; no firm D call. V lost 6 bases, J lost 6 bases, and 12 bases lay in between. The CDR3 spans 13 residues. As DNA, the CDR3 is TGTGCCAGCAGCTTTAGAGTTGCCAATGAGCAGTTCTTC. As protein: CASSFRVANEQFF.

The V call is TRBV7-3, the J call TRBJ2-1; D may be TRBD2 (5 bases). CDR1 and CDR2 (germline): SGHTA, FQGTGA. V was pared by 1 base and J by 5 bases, with 12 bases between. The CDR3 consists of 15 residues. The CDR3 region has the DNA TGTGCCAGCAGCTTAAGGTTGACTACCGACAATGAGCAGTTCTTC. Translating gives CASSLRLTTDNEQFF.

The rearrangement joins TRBV19 to TRBJ1-5; D unresolved. Trimming pared 2 bases from V and 3 bases from J, leaving 11 bases between. This CDR3 is built from 15 residues. The V gene's germline CDR1 is LNHDA and CDR2 SQIVND (reference sequence). The DNA of the CDR3 is TGTGCCAGTAGTATAAGCGCCCCAGCCAATCAGCCCCAGCATTTT. Its protein is CASSISAPANQPQHF.

This clonotype is medium-sized in the sample. The gene calls are TRBV10-2 and TRBJ2-3, with a weak D call TRBD2 (5 bases). V lost 0 bases and J 0 bases, leaving 10 bases between the germline ends. Per the germline V gene, CDR1 is WSHSY and CDR2 is SAAADI. This CDR3 spans 16 amino acids. The CDR3 spells CASSESRGWSTDTQYF. In nucleotides, the CDR3 is TGCGCCAGCAGTGAGTCGAGAGGGTGGAGCACAGATACGCAGTATTTT.

Many counts were recorded for this clonotype. The chain links TRBV28 to TRBJ1-5, with 9 bases fitting TRBD1. Germline values: CDR1 MDHEN, CDR2 SYDVKM. V lost 4 bases to trimming and J lost 0 bases; unmatched junction nucleotides: 1. This CDR3 spans 15 amino acids. CDR3 sequence (DNA): TGTGCCAGCAGTTGGGGACAGGGTAGCAATCAGCCCCAGCATTTT. Amino acids: CASSWGQGSNQPQHF.

This clonotype was seen at least ten times. The chain carries TRBV6-1 and TRBJ2-1; the D gene is possibly TRBD1 (6 bases). Per the germline V gene, CDR1 is MNHNS and CDR2 is SASEGT. The V end was cut by 7 bases, the J end by 0 bases, with 13 bases between. The CDR3 contains 15 residues. In nucleotides, the CDR3 is TGTGCCAGCAAAAGTAAAGGGGGCTCCTACAATGAGCAGTTCTTC. Amino acids: CASKSKGGSYNEQFF.

The J gene is TRBJ2-1, the V gene TRBV5-4; 10 bases agree with TRBD2. CDR1 and CDR2 (germline): SGHNT, YYREEE (reference sequence). Germline trimming cut 6 bases from V and 7 bases from J; bases unmatched to any gene: 4. CDR3 length equals 13 residues. CDR3 sequence reads: CASNLLAGNEQFF. CDR3 nucleotides: TGTGCCAGCAACTTACTAGCGGGGAATGAGCAGTTCTTC.

On this clonotype itself: A much bigger clone sits one base away, suggesting this may be a read error. The chain joins TRBV6-2 or TRBV6-3 to TRBJ2-5, with 7 bases identical to TRBD2. CDR3 length equals 14 residues. CDR1 and CDR2 (germline): MNHEY, SVGEGT. V was pared by 5 bases and J by 5 bases, with 8 bases of the junction left unmatched. The CDR3 nucleotides read TGTGCCAGCAGTCTCCGCGGGAGTGGGGAGACCCAGTACTTC. It codes for CASSLRGSGETQYF.

The CDR3 sequence is CASGDRGAYEQYF. DNA of the CDR3: TGTGCCAGCGGGGACAGGGGTGCCTACGAGCAGTACTTC. The rearrangement joins TRBV19 to TRBJ2-7, with 10 nucleotides matching TRBD1. The V and J ends lost 9 bases and 2 bases, in that order; junction bases with no gene match: 4. Per the germline V gene, CDR1 is LNHDA and CDR2 is SQIVND (reference sequence). The CDR3 is 13 amino acids.

This clonotype appeared a single time. The chain combines TRBV20-1 with TRBJ2-7; a possible D gene is TRBD1 (6 bases). CDR3 length: 14 residues. V lost 5 bases to trimming and J lost 9 bases, with 23 bases between them. Germline CDR1 DFQATT, CDR2 SNEGSKA (reference sequence). The CDR3 DNA follows: TGCAGTGCTGATGACGGGACACCCTTTAACGTGCAGTACTTC. Protein product: CSADDGTPFNVQYF.

The chain is built from TRBV4-2 and TRBJ2-1; D is uncertain. In germline, CDR1 is LGHNA, CDR2 YNFKEQ. This CDR3 has 17 residues. The V end lost 5 bases, the J end lost 2 bases, and 19 bases lay between the germline ends. The CDR3 DNA follows: TGTGCCAGCAGCACGATGCCAGTGCTCGGCGCCTACAATGAGCAGTTCTTC. It is translated as CASSTMPVLGAYNEQFF.

The count of this clonotype is one. The J gene is TRBJ1-6, the V gene TRBV3-1; D not resolved. Between the trimmed V and J ends, which lost 0 bases and 10 bases, there was a span of 7 bases. The CDR3 is made up of 13 amino acids. Germline V gives CDR1 LGHDT, CDR2 YNNKEL (reference sequence). In DNA form, the CDR3 reads TGTGCCAGCAGCCAAGATGACGGATCACCCCTCCACTTT. This translates into CASSQDDGSPLHF.

This clonotype occurred a few times. V gene TRBV12-5 combines with J gene TRBJ2-3; D not certain. Trimming took off 1 base at V and 2 bases at J, with 4 bases between the two ends. The CDR3 covers 13 residues. Germline loops: CDR1 LGHNT, CDR2 FRNRAP. The CDR3 here is CASGLDNTDTQYF. The CDR3 DNA follows: TGTGCTAGTGGTTTGGACAACACAGATACGCAGTATTTT.

This clonotype was detected many times. The J gene is TRBJ1-2, the V gene TRBV6-6; TRBD1 might be the D (6 bases). The germline gives CDR1 MNHNY, CDR2 SVGAGI (reference sequence). The length of the CDR3 is 15 residues. The ends were cut back, 0 bases at V and 3 bases at J, with 11 bases in the middle. CDR3 protein: CASSYSKWTDYGYTF. As DNA, the CDR3 is TGTGCCAGCAGTTACTCGAAGTGGACAGACTATGGCTACACCTTC.

This sequence joins TRBV30 and TRBJ1-6; the D is unclear. The V end was cut by 0 bases, the J end by 7 bases, with 7 bases between. CDR1 GTSNPN and CDR2 SVGIG come from the germline V gene (reference sequence). The CDR3 has 13 residues. In nucleotides, the CDR3 is TGTGCCTGGAGTGTGGCGGAGAATTCACCCCTCCACTTT. Its translation: CAWSVAENSPLHF.

This clonotype has more than one count but fewer than ten. Mismatch with germline at one junction end may stem from a read error. The V and J genes are TRBV9 and TRBJ2-7, with D unresolved. There are 14 residues in the CDR3. The germline V gene has CDR1 SGDLS and CDR2 YYNGEE. The CDR3 sequence is CASSVGGTSYGQYF. The CDR3 region has the DNA TGTGCCAGCAGCGTAGGGGGTACCTCCTACGGGCAGTACTTC. The full variable domain, completed using reference TRBV9 and TRBJ2-7, is DSGVTQTPKHLITATGQRVTLRCSPRSGDLSVYWYQQSLDQGLQFLIQYYNGEERAKGNILERFSAQQFPDLHSELNLSSLELGDSALYFCASSVGGTSYGQYFGPGTRLTVT.

At least ten counts were recorded for this clonotype. It may be a read error: a sequence one base away is much more abundant. The rearrangement joins TRBV5-7 to TRBJ2-7; no definite D call. TRBV5-7 is an ORF, and what it does is uncertain. The CDR3 sequence is 12 residues long. Trimming cost V 5 bases and J 6 bases, with 12 bases left between them. The CDR3 DNA is TGTGCCAGCAGTAGGGCGTGTACCGAGCAGTACTTC. It encodes CASSRACTEQYF.

V is TRBV20-1 and J is TRBJ2-1; TRBD1 or TRBD2 may be the D gene (5 bases each). CDR1 is DFQATT, CDR2 SNEGSKA, per germline (reference sequence). Trimming left V 1 base short and J 10 bases short, with 14 bases between. The CDR3 has 13 residues. DNA for the CDR3: TGCAGTGCTAGAGGGTGGGACCCTGGGGAGCAGTTCTTC. It specifies CSARGWDPGEQFF.

About this clonotype itself: At one end, the junction sequence differs from germline, possibly due to a read error. The chain combines TRBV5-1 with TRBJ2-5, with 9 nucleotides matching TRBD1. Germline V CDR1 and CDR2: SGHRS, YFSETQ. The CDR3 length is 15 residues. In DNA form, the CDR3 reads TGCGCTAGCAGCCCTAGGGACAGGGCGCAGGAGACCCAGTACTTC. It is translated as CASSPRDRAQETQYF.

This clonotype occurred many times. A clone one base away is much larger, so this may be a read error. Since the CDR3 does not end with the conserved phenylalanine or tryptophan, this likely comes from a read error. This chain links TRBV19 with TRBJ2-5; maybe TRBD1 (5 bases). Per the germline V gene, CDR1 is LNHDA and CDR2 is SQIVND (reference sequence). Trimming pared 3 bases from V and 1 base from J, leaving 15 bases between. CDR3 length equals 16 residues. Written as DNA, the CDR3 is TGTGCCAGTAGTATGATTCATAACAGGTTCCAAGAGACCCAGTACTCC. Its translation is CASSMIHNRFQETQYS.

This rearrangement joins TRBV20-1 to TRBJ2-7, with 12 bases identical to TRBD2. V lost 4 bases, J lost 7 bases, and 17 bases stayed unmatched. Germline CDR1 reads DFQATT; CDR2 reads SNEGSKA (reference sequence). The CDR3 runs 17 residues. In DNA form, the CDR3 reads TGCAGTGCTAACTCCGGGACTAGCGGGTATCGGCCGTGGGAGCAGTACTTC. This translates into CSANSGTSGYRPWEQYF.